This T cell receptor (beta chain) was recorded in a study of naive and memory T cell subsets. Whole-study results and caveats: The RNA method is potentially sensitive to activation and differentiation changes.

Only a few counts were recorded for this clonotype. The antigen remains unidentified. The library had UMIs added by 3' ligation of an oligonucleotide to TCR cDNA. Adult healthy volunteers gave 2.5 ml peripheral blood for whole-blood RNA. Unsorted total RNA, roughly 1 to 1,100 ng, was DNase treated before reverse transcription. The SP2 primer and nested alpha and beta constant region primers amplified ligated cDNA in four rounds. For blood and skin samples, reverse transcription used TCR alpha and beta constant primers. MiXCR, applied by TCRdb to the 5' RACE reads, yields one record per CDR3 protein. The sample yields about 59,000 distinct CDR3 sequences, roughly 8.1% seen once. Germline V gives CDR1 SQVTM, CDR2 ANQGSEA. V was shortened by 7 bases and J by 4 bases, with 11 bases between the two germline ends. CDR3 length: 12 amino acids.

The source is a female donor in good health. The V gene is TRBV29-1, the J gene TRBJ1-3, with D perhaps TRBD1 (6 bases). The DNA of the CDR3 is TGCAGCGGCACAGGGATAGGAAACACCATATATTTT. Its protein product is CSGTGIGNTIYF.